This is a list of T cell receptor beta chains from one sample in a study of T cell clones after liver transplantation. Using immunoSEQ multiplex PCR, the repertoire was profiled, and TCRdb retains in-frame clones only, with some absent. The profile shows about 120,000 clones, less than 95% of them singletons. The specimen comprised CD4+ T cells from blood, sampled 12 months after liver transplant. Source of these receptors: a human patient who received a liver transplant. Among the T cells, some may be from the graft donor. Both conserved end residues are part of each CDR3. D genes are given only for firm matches. The listing skips clone size in some rows; elsewhere it reads once, few, many or a size class.

cdr3_aa	cdr3_nt	d_call	clone_size	v_call	j_call
CASSEALAGAYEQYF	TGTGCCAGCAGTGAAGCGCTAGCGGGAGCTTACGAGCAGTACTTC	TRBD2	-	TRBV2	TRBJ2-7
CAIGEREGPGNEQFF	TGTGCCATCGGGGAGCGGGAGGGTCCGGGTAATGAGCAGTTCTTC	TRBD2	-	TRBV10-3	TRBJ2-1
CASSLRQGSYGYTF	TGTGCCAGCAGCTTGAGACAGGGGAGCTATGGCTACACCTTC	TRBD1	-	TRBV7-2	TRBJ1-2
CASSVNRQGRLPSSQETQYF	TGTGCCAGCAGTGTGAACCGACAGGGGCGCTTACCATCCTCCCAAGAGACCCAGTACTTC	TRBD1	-	TRBV6-1	TRBJ2-5
CASSSGQGFYNEQFF	TGTGCCAGCAGCTCCGGACAGGGTTTCTACAATGAGCAGTTCTTC	TRBD1	-	TRBV11-2	TRBJ2-1
CASSPLPPTGDMNTEAFF	TGTGCCAGCAGCCCACTTCCGCCGACAGGGGACATGAACACTGAAGCTTTCTTT	TRBD1	-	TRBV7-3	TRBJ1-1
CASSPRTEETQYF	TGTGCCAGCTCACCCCGGACGGAAGAGACCCAGTACTTC	-	-	TRBV18	TRBJ2-5
CASSPQGAGFYEQYF	TGTGCCAGCAGCCCGCAGGGGGCGGGATTCTACGAGCAGTACTTC	TRBD1	-	TRBV13	TRBJ2-7
CASSLAGLSSYEQYF	TGTGCCAGCAGCTTGGCCGGACTGAGCTCCTACGAGCAGTACTTC	-	-	TRBV5-4	TRBJ2-7
CATSDRRTSGSTTDTQYF	TGTGCCACCAGCGATCGAAGGACTAGCGGGAGTACCACAGATACGCAGTATTTT	TRBD2	-	TRBV15	TRBJ2-3
CASRPGTGLYEQYF	TGCGCCAGCAGACCCGGGACAGGGCTCTACGAGCAGTACTTC	TRBD1	-	TRBV5-1	TRBJ2-7
CAVSSGSSYEQYF	TGTGCCGTCAGTAGCGGGAGCAGCTACGAGCAGTACTTC	TRBD2	-	TRBV6-5	TRBJ2-7
CASRRDSNQPQHF	TGTGCCAGCCGCCGGGACAGCAATCAGCCCCAGCATTTT	-	-	TRBV2	TRBJ1-5
CASSPQPGRSRLQPQHF	TGTGCCAGCAGCCCTCAGCCGGGACGGAGCCGCCTTCAGCCCCAGCATTTT	-	-	TRBV7-2	TRBJ1-5
CASRGVNANTGELFF	TGCGCCAGCAGGGGGGTGAACGCGAACACCGGGGAGCTGTTTTTT	-	-	TRBV5-1	TRBJ2-2
CASSSGTGVYREKLFF	TGTGCCAGCAGCTCCGGGACAGGGGTATATCGTGAAAAACTGTTTTTT	TRBD1	-	TRBV6-6	TRBJ1-4
CASSLGEAGYQETQYF	TGTGCCAGCAGCTTAGGGGAAGCGGGGTACCAAGAGACCCAGTACTTC	TRBD2	-	TRBV7-2	TRBJ2-5
CASSPPGRGLNTEAFF	TGTGCCAGCTCACCACCGGGACGCGGGTTGAACACTGAAGCTTTCTTT	-	-	TRBV18	TRBJ1-1
CASSLAGGGSYEQYF	TGCGCCAGCAGCTTAGCGGGAGGGGGCTCCTACGAGCAGTACTTC	TRBD2	-	TRBV5-1	TRBJ2-7
CASTAGTGPYEQYF	TGTGCCAGCACAGCCGGGACAGGTCCCTACGAGCAGTACTTC	TRBD1	-	TRBV7-7	TRBJ2-7
CASSVADVTGPSYEQYF	TGTGCCAGCAGCGTAGCTGATGTTACAGGACCCTCCTACGAGCAGTACTTC	-	-	TRBV9	TRBJ2-7
CASRISRFGELFF	TGTGCCTCCCGTATTAGTCGATTCGGGGAGCTGTTTTTT	-	-	TRBV30	TRBJ2-2
CAAWPQAKNIQYF	TGTGCCGCGTGGCCCCAAGCCAAAAACATTCAGTACTTC	-	-	TRBV30	TRBJ2-4
CASRQVPAGGAYEQYF	TGCGCCAGCAGACAGGTCCCGGCGGGAGGGGCCTACGAGCAGTACTTT	TRBD2	-	TRBV10-1	TRBJ2-7
CASSLGQGGGYTF	TGTGCCAGCAGTTTAGGGCAGGGCGGAGGCTACACCTTC	-	-	TRBV28	TRBJ1-2
CAISAHTGYEQYF	TGTGCCATCAGTGCACACACAGGCTACGAGCAGTACTTC	-	-	TRBV10-3	TRBJ2-7
CASSTQAGGGNTQYF	TGTGCCAGTAGTACTCAAGCGGGAGGAGGAAATACGCAGTATTTT	TRBD2	-	TRBV19	TRBJ2-3
CASSPRGSKNIQYF	TGTGCCAGCAGCCCCAGGGGGTCCAAAAACATTCAGTACTTC	TRBD1	-	TRBV14	TRBJ2-4
CASIGKTRGFRTDTQYF	TGTGCCAGCATAGGCAAAACTAGGGGATTTCGCACAGATACGCAGTATTTT	-	-	TRBV28	TRBJ2-3
CASSPPGQGFHSPLHF	TGTGCCAGCAGTCCCCCGGGACAGGGGTTTCACTCACCCCTCCACTTT	TRBD1	-	TRBV6-6	TRBJ1-6
CASSLRRQGVVHEQYF	TGTGCCAGCAGCTTACGACGACAGGGAGTCGTCCACGAGCAGTACTTC	TRBD1	-	TRBV13	TRBJ2-7
CASSRGRGLGYGYTF	TGTGCCAGCAGTCGCGGCAGGGGGCTTGGCTATGGCTACACCTTC	TRBD1	-	TRBV27	TRBJ1-2
CASSFDVDTQYF	TGCGCCAGCAGCTTCGACGTGGATACGCAGTATTTT	-	-	TRBV5-1	TRBJ2-3
CASSLGQGRGATNEKLFF	TGTGCCAGCAGCTTAGGACAGGGAAGAGGGGCAACTAATGAAAAACTGTTTTTT	TRBD1	few	TRBV7-9	TRBJ1-4
CASSQDEGLADNEQFF	TGTGCCAGCAGCCAAGACGAAGGACTAGCGGACAATGAGCAGTTCTTC	TRBD2	-	TRBV14	TRBJ2-1
CASSGQGNTGELFF	TGTGCCAGCAGTGGGCAGGGCAACACCGGGGAGCTGTTTTTT	-	-	TRBV2	TRBJ2-2
CASSPPQGGGRVGTEAFF	TGTGCCAGCAGTCCTCCCCAAGGGGGGGGCCGAGTGGGCACTGAAGCTTTCTTT	-	few	TRBV28	TRBJ1-1
CASSFFLATTTDTQYF	TGTGCCAGCAGCTTTTTTCTAGCAACTACCACAGATACGCAGTATTTT	-	-	TRBV5-6	TRBJ2-3
CASSRGGNVNTEAFF	TGTGCCAGCAGCCGAGGGGGCAATGTGAACACTGAAGCTTTCTTT	TRBD1	-	TRBV14	TRBJ1-1
CASTGGAYSNQPQHF	TGTGCCAGTACGGGAGGGGCCTATAGCAATCAGCCCCAGCATTTT	-	few	TRBV19	TRBJ1-5
CASSMGTAQPQHF	TGTGCCAGTAGTATGGGGACAGCCCAGCCCCAGCATTTT	TRBD1	-	TRBV19	TRBJ1-5
CSGRDRYYEQYF	TGCAGCGGCCGGGACAGGTATTACGAGCAGTACTTC	TRBD1	once	TRBV29-1	TRBJ2-7
CASRPGTGRHEQYF	TGTGCCAGCCGCCCCGGGACAGGGAGGCACGAGCAGTACTTC	TRBD1	-	TRBV2	TRBJ2-7
CASSTGQGNEKLFF	TGTGCCAGCAGTACGGGACAGGGGAATGAAAAACTGTTTTTT	TRBD1	-	TRBV6-1	TRBJ1-4
CASRSGGGRGHEQYF	TGTGCCAGCAGATCTGGGGGGGGGCGCGGGCACGAGCAGTACTTC	-	few	TRBV27	TRBJ2-7
CATSPTGGNQPQHF	TGTGCCACCAGCCCGACAGGGGGCAATCAGCCCCAGCATTTT	TRBD1	-	TRBV15	TRBJ1-5
CASSFLFGESNTQYF	TGCGCCAGCAGCTTCCTGTTTGGAGAATCGAATACGCAGTATTTT	-	-	TRBV5-1	TRBJ2-3
CASKGEGSDTQYF	TGTGCCAGCAAGGGGGAGGGCTCAGATACGCAGTATTTT	-	once	TRBV2	TRBJ2-3
CASSLGLYINTEAFF	TGTGCCAGCAGCTTAGGGTTATACATCAACACTGAAGCTTTCTTT	-	-	TRBV11-2	TRBJ1-1